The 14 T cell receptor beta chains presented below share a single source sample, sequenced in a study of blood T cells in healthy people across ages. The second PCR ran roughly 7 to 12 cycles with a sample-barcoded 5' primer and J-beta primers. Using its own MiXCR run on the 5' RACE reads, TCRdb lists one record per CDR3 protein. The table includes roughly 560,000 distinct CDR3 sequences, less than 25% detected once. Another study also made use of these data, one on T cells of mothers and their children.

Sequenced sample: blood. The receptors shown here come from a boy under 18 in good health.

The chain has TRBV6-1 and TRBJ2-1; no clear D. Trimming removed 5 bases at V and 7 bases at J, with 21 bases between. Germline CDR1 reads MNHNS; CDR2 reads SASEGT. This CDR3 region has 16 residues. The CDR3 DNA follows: TGTGCCAGCAGTACCTTTTTGGCGCCCGGCGAGAATGAGCAGTTCTTC. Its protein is CASSTFLAPGENEQFF.

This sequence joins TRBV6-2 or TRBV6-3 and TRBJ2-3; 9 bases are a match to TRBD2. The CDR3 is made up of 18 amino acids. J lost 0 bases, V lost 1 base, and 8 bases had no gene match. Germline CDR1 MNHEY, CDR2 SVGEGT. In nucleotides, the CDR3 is TGTGCCAGCAGTTACTATCTTAGCGGGAGCGCTAGCACAGATACGCAGTATTTT. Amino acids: CASSYYLSGSASTDTQYF.

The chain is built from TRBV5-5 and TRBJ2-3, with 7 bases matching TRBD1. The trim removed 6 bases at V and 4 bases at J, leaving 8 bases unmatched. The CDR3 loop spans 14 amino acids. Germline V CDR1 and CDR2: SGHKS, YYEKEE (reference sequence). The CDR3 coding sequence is TGTGCCAGCACCCTGACAGGGCCCGCAGATACGCAGTATTTT. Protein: CASTLTGPADTQYF. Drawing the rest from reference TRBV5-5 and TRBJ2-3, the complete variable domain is DAGVTQSPTHLIKTRGQQVTLRCSPISGHKSVSWYQQVLGQGPQFIFQYYEKEERGRGNFPDRFSARQFPNYSSELNVNALLLGDSALYLCASTLTGPADTQYFGPGTRLTVL.

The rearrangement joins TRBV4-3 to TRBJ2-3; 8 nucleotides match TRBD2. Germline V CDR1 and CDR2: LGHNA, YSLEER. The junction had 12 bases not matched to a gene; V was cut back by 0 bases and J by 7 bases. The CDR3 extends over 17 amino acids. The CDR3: CASSQDSTGTSEHTQYF. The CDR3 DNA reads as TGCGCCAGCAGCCAAGACTCGACCGGGACTAGTGAACATACGCAGTATTTT.

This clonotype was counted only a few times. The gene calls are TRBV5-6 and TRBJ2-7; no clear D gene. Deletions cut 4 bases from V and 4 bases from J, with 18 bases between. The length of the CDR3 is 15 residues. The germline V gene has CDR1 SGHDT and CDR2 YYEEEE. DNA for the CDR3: TGTGCCAGCAGCCGACGAAGCGCTACGCCATACGAGCAGTACTTC. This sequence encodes CASSRRSATPYEQYF.

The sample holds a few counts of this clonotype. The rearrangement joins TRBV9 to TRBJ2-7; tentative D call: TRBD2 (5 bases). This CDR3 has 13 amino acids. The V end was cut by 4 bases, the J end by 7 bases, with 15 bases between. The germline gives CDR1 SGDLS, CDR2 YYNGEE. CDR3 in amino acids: CASSPPGRGEQYF. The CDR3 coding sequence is TGTGCCAGCAGCCCGCCGGGTAGAGGGGAGCAGTACTTC.

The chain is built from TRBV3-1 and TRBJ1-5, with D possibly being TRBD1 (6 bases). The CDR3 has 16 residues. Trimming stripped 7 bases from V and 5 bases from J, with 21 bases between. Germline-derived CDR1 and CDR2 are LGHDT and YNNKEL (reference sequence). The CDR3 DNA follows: TGTGCCAGCATCGCACCACAGGGAAACTATCATCAGCCCCAGCATTTT. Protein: CASIAPQGNYHQPQHF.

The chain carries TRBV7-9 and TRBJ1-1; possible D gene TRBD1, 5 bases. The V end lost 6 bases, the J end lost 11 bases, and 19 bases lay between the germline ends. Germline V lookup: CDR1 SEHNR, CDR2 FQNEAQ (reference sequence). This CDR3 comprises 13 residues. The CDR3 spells CASRAGTEELAFF. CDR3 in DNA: TGTGCCAGCAGAGCTGGGACTGAGGAACTGGCTTTCTTT.

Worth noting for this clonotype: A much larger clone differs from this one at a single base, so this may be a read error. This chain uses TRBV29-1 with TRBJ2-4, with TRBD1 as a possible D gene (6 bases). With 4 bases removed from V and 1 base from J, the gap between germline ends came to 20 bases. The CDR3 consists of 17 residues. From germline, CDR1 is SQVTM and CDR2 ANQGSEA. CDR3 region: CSVGAWDTNGAKNIQYF. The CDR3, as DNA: TGCAGCGTTGGAGCGTGGGACACCAATGGGGCCAAAAACATTCAGTACTTC. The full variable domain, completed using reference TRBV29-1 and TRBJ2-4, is SAVISQKPSRDICQRGTSLTIQCQVDSQVTMMFWYRQQPGQSLTLIATANQGSEATYESGFVIDKFPISRPNLTFSTLTVSNMSPEDSSIYLCSVGAWDTNGAKNIQYFGAGTRLSVL.

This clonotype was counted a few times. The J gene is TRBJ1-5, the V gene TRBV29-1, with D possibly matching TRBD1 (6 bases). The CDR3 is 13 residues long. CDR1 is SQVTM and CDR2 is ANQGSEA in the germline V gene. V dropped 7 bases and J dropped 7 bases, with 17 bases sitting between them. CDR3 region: CSAIEGGGQPQHF. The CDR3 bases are TGCAGCGCTATCGAGGGGGGGGGCCAGCCCCAGCATTTT.

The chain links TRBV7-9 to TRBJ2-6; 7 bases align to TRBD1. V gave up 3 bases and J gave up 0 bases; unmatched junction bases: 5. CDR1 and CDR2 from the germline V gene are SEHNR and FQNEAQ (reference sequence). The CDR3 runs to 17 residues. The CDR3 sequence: CASSFQQGSSGANVLTF. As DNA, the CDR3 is TGTGCCAGCAGCTTCCAACAGGGGTCCTCTGGGGCCAACGTCCTGACTTTC.

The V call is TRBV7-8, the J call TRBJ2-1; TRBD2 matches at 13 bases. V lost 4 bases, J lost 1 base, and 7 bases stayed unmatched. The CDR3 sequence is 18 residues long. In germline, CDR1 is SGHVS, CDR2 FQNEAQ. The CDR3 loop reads CASSYGLAGDRSYNEQFF. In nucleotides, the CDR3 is TGTGCCAGCAGCTACGGACTAGCGGGAGATCGGTCCTACAATGAGCAGTTCTTC.

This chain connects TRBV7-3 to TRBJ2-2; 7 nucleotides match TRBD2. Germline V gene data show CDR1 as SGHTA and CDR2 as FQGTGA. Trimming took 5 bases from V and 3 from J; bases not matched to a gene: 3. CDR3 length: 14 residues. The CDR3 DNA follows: TGTGCCAGCAGCCCAAGCGGGGACACCGGGGAGCTGTTTTTT. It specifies CASSPSGDTGELFF. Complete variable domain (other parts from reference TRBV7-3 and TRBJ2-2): GAGVSQTPSNKVTEKGKYVELRCDPISGHTALYWYRQSLGQGPEFLIYFQGTGAADDSGLPNDRFFAVRPEGSVSTLKIQRTERGDSAVYLCASSPSGDTGELFFGEGSRLTVL.

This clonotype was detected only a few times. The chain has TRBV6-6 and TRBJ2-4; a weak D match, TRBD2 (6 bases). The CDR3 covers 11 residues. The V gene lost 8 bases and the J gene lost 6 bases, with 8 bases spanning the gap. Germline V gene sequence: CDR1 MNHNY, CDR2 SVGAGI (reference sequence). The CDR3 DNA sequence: TGTGCCAGCCGGGACTCAAACATTCAGTACTTC. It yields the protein CASRDSNIQYF.